By share, the clone carrying this T cell receptor beta chain ranks as medium-sized. Its antigen remains unidentified. Produced via immunoSEQ multiplex PCR; TCRdb's table is partial and in-frame only. The table records some 2,000 clones, more than 20% of them present only once. This entry belongs to a study of T cells in localized non-small cell lung cancer. Study-wide results and caveats: Uninvolved neighboring lung showed the greatest T cell clonality, exceeding tumor. A single tumor region was sequenced, leaving heterogeneity possible. With higher T cell density in blood came longer overall survival.

Germline CDR1 SGHNT, CDR2 YENEEA. The CDR3 is made up of 19 amino acids. V trimming: 1 base; J trimming: 4 bases; junction bases outside the gene matches: 13. The chain recombines TRBV11-3 with TRBJ2-2; TRBD2 aligns across 9 bases. This clonotype was obtained from a woman aged 35-75 years with stage I squamous cell lung carcinoma. The sample was lung tumor tissue, taken before any cancer treatment. The DNA of the CDR3 is TGTGCCAGCAGCTTAGGGTTGGCGGGAGGGTCTCTTGGCACCGGGGAGCTGTTTTTT. This gives the protein CASSLGLAGGSLGTGELFF.